This TCR beta chain was sequenced for a study of CD8 T cells in Susac syndrome. Random hexamers were used to reverse transcribe about 0.5 to 1 ug of RNA. TCRdb passed the immunoSEQ multiplex PCR reads through MiXCR, listing each CDR3 protein once. The table records about 440,000 distinct CDR3 sequences, roughly 85% of them present only once. Sequencing of TCR beta was performed on blood CD8+ and CD4+ T cells. Relapsing-remitting disease, either stable or active, was present in the treatment-naive patients who were the multiple sclerosis controls. Negative isolation was applied to CD8+ and CD4+ T cells, and FACS enrichment was applied to TEMRA cells. The receptor was derived from a human donor with multiple sclerosis. The sample consisted of CD8+ T cells from PBMCs.

The CDR3 bases are TGTGCCAGCAGTACTTGGGATAGCGGGAGGTCTTACAATGAGCAGTTCTTC. Its translation: CASSTWDSGRSYNEQFF. This chain joins TRBV27 and TRBJ2-1; TRBD2 agrees at 10 bases. After removal of 5 bases from V and 4 bases from J, the junction contained 11 bases not matched to a gene. CDR3 size: 17 residues. CDR1 and CDR2 (germline): MNHEY, SMNVEV (reference sequence).